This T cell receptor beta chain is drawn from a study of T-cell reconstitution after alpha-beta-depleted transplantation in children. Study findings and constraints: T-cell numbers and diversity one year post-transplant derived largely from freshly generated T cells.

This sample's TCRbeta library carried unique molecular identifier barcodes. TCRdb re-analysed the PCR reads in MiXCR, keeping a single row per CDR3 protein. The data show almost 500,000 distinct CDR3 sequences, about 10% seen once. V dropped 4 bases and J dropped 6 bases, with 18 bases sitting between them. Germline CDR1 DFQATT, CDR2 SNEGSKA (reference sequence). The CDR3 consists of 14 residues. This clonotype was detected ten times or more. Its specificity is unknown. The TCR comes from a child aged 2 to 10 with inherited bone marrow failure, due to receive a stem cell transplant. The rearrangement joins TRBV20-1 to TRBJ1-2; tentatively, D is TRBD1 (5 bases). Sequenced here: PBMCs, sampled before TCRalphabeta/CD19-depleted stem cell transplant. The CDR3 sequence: CSATKYGGGNGYTF. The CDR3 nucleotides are TGCAGTGCTACCAAATACGGCGGGGGGAATGGCTACACCTTC.